This T cell receptor beta chain is from a study of shared clonotypes between healthy human individuals. On this clone: Antigen: not known.

The repertoire was sequenced with immunoSEQ multiplex PCR; TCRdb's copy has only in-frame clones and lacks some. Among approximately 1.1 million clones listed, approximately 80% were seen once. Trimming removed 3 bases from V and 7 bases from J, with 10 bases in between. Germline lookup yields CDR1 SQVTM and CDR2 ANQGSEA. The CDR3 spans 12 residues. Findings of the study overall: The diversity represented, both genetic and in exposure history, was limited by few donors.

This TCR derives from a man aged 18 to 35 in good health. Some clones in this sample may be carry-over from other donors' samples. The sequenced sample consisted of memory CD4+ T cells from PBMCs. Subset reported: CD45RA-negative fraction. The chain employs TRBV29-1 and TRBJ2-1, with a possible D match to TRBD1 (5 bases). The CDR3 loop reads CSVEGLGNEQFF. As DNA, the CDR3 is TGCAGCGTTGAGGGGCTAGGGAATGAGCAGTTCTTC.